The T cell receptor beta chain under discussion was sequenced for a study of shared clonotypes between healthy human individuals. General study findings and limits: A small donor pool kept down the genetic and exposure-history diversity that was represented. Rarefaction showed sorted-subset sequencing was incomplete despite large depth. Non-shared clonotypes displayed generation probabilities falling below those of clonotypes present in all four donors.

This clone was found a few times. Antigen: not known. Produced via immunoSEQ multiplex PCR; TCRdb's table is partial and in-frame only. The profile shows some 1 million clones, around 76% of them singletons. The CDR3 runs to 14 residues. V lost 5 bases to trimming and J lost 5 bases, with 15 bases between them. CDR1 and CDR2 from the germline V gene are LNHDA and SQIVND (reference sequence). The sequence was obtained from a man between 18 and 35 years old in good health. The sample comprised memory CD4+ T cells sorted from blood. Subset denoted: CD45RA-negative fraction. The rearrangement links TRBV19 to TRBJ2-5; the D is unclear. As DNA, the CDR3 is TGTGCCAGTAGTGTACAGATGGATTTGGAGACCCAGTACTTC. Translated, it gives CASSVQMDLETQYF.